This TCR beta chain was recovered during a study of cytomegalovirus exposure and HLA in healthy donors. Findings and limits, study-wide: The study flagged 150 to 200 TCR beta chains as cytomegalovirus-associated.

As for this clone: Its antigen is as yet unknown.

The PCR made use of 60 Vbeta and 13 Jbeta primers. Authors' data handling: Approximately 11 million of the 80 million or so unique TCR beta chains counted in a later analysis were shared. Profiled with immunoSEQ multiplex PCR; TCRdb holds only in-frame clones, not every one. V and J calls and clone size come straight from that table; D and trimming were deduced from the DNA. Here the sample spans 150,000 to 180,000 clones, approximately 80% being singletons. The CDR3 length is 15 residues. V was clipped by 6 bases and J by 6 bases; unmatched bases: 12. Germline CDR1 MDHEN, CDR2 SYDVKM. The sequencing input was PBMCs. This chain links TRBV28 with TRBJ2-7; 9 bases agree with TRBD1. This receptor was taken from a man aged 25 to 45 in good health and CMV-seropositive. The chain's CDR3 is CASRETGGADCEQYF. The DNA for the CDR3 is TGTGCCAGCAGGGAAACAGGGGGCGCTGATTGCGAGCAGTACTTC.